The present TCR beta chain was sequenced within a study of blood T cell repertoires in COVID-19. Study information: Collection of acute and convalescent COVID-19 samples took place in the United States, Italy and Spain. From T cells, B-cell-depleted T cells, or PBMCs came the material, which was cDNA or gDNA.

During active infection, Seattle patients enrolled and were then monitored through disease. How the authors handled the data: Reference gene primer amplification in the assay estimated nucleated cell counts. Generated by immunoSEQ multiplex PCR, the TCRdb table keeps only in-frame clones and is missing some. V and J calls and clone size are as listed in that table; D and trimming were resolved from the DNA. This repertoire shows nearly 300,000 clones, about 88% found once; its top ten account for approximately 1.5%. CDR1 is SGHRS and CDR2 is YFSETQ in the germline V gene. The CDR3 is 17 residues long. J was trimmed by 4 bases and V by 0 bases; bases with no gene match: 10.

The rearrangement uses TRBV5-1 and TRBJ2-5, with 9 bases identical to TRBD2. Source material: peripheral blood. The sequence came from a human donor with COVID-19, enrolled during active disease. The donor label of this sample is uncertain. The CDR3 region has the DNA TGCGCCAGCAGCTTGGGACTAGCGGTGTCGTTAGGAGAGACCCAGTACTTC. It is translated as CASSLGLAVSLGETQYF.